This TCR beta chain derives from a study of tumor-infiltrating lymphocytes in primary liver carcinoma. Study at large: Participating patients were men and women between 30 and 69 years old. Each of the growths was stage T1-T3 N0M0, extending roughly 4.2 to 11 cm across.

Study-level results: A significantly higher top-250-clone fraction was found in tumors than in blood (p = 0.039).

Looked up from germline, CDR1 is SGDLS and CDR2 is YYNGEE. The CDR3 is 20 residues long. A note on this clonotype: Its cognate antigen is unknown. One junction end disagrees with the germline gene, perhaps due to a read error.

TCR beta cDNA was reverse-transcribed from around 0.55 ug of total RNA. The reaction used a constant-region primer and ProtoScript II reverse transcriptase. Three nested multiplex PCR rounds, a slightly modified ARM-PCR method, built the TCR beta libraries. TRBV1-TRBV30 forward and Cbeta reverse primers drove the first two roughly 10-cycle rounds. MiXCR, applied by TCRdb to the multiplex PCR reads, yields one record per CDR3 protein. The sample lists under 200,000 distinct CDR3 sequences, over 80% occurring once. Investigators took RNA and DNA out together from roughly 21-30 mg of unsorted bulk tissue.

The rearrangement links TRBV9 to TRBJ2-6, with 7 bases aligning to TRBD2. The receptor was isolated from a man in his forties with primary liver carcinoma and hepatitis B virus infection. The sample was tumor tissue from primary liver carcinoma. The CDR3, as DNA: TGTGCCAGCAGCCTCGCCGTGGGGCAGCGGGAACTTTCTGGGGCCAACGCCCTGACTTTC. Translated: CASSLAVGQRELSGANALTF.